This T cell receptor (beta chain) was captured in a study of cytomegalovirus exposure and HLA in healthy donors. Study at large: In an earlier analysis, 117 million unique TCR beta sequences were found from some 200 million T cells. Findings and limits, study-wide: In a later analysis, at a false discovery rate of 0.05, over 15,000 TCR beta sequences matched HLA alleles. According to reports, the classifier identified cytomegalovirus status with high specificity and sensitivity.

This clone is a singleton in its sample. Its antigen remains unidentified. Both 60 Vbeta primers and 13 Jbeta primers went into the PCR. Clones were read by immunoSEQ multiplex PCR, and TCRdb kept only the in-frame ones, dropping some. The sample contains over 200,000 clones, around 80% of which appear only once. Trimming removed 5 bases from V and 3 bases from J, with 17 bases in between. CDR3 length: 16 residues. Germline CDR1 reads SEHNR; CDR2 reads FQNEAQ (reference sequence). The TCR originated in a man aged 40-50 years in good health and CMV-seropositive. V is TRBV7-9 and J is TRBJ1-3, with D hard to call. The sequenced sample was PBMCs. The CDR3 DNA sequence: TGTGCCAGCAGCCCCCCCTTAGGACTGAGTGGAAACACCATATATTTT. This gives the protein CASSPPLGLSGNTIYF.